This TCR beta chain emerged from a study of blood T cell repertoires in COVID-19. Study details: The United States, Italy and Spain provided the acute and convalescent COVID-19 samples.

In the authors' workflow: Amplified reference gene primers provided the basis for estimating nucleated cell counts. Sequenced by immunoSEQ multiplex PCR; TCRdb stores in-frame clones only, minus some. The V and J calls and clone size come from that table; D and trimming were worked out from the DNA. The sample lists some 340,000 clones; around 84% were seen once. The CDR3 spans 18 residues. The germline gives CDR1 LGHDT, CDR2 YNNKEL (reference sequence). J was trimmed by 2 bases and V by 0 bases; bases with no gene match: 7. The sequencing input was peripheral blood. This TCR was sampled from a woman aged 18 to 35 with acute or convalescent COVID-19. The chain combines TRBV3-1 (or the pseudogene TRBV3-2) with TRBJ1-6; 7 bases agree with TRBD1. The CDR3 sequence is CASSQELGQETYNSPLHF. For the CDR3, the DNA is TGTGCCAGCAGCCAAGAATTAGGACAGGAAACCTATAATTCACCCCTCCACTTT.